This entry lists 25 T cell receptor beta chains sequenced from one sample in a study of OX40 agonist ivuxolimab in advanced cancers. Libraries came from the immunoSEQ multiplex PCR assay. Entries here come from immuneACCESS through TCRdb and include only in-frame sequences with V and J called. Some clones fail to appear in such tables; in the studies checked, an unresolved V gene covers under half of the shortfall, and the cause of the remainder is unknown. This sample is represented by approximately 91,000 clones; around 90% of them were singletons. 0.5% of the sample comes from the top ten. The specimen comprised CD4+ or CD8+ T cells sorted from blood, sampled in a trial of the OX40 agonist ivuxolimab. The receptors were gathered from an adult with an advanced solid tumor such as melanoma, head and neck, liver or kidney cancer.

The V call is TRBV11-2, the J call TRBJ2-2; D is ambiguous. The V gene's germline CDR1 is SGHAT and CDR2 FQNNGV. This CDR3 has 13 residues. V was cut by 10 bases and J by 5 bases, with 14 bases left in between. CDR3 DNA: TGTGCCACAAGCCCGAGGTGGACCGGGGAGCTGTTTTTT. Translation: CATSPRWTGELFF. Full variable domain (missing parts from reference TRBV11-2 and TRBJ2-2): EAGVAQSPRYKIIEKRQSVAFWCNPISGHATLYWYQQILGQGPKLLIQFQNNGVVDDSQLPKDRFSAERLKGVDSTLKIQPAKLEDSAVYLCATSPRWTGELFFGEGSRLTVL.

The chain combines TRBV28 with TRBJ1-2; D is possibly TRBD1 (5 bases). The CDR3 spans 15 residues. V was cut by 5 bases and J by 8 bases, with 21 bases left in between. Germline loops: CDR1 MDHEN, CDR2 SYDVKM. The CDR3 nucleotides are TGTGCCAGCAGTCCTTCGGGCCTTCCAGGGCGGGGCTACACCTTC. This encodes CASSPSGLPGRGYTF.

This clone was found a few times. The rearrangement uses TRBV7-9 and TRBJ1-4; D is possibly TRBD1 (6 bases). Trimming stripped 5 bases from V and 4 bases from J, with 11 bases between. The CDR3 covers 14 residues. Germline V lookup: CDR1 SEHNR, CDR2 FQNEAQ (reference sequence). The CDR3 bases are TGTGCCAGCAGCCTTGGGGGCGGTAATGAAAAACTGTTTTTT. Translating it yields CASSLGGGNEKLFF.

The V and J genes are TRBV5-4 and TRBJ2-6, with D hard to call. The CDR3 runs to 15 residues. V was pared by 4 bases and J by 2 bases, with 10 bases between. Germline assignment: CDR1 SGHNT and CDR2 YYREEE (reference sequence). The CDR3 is CASSTQTAGANVLTF. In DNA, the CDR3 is TGTGCCAGCAGCACCCAGACGGCTGGGGCCAACGTCCTGACTTTC.

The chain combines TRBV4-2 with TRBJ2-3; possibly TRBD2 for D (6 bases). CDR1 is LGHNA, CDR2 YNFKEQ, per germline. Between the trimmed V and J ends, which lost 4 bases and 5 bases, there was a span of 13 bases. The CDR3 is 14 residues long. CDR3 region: CASSPRSREDTQYF. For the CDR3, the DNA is TGTGCCAGCAGCCCCCGGTCGCGGGAAGATACGCAGTATTTT.

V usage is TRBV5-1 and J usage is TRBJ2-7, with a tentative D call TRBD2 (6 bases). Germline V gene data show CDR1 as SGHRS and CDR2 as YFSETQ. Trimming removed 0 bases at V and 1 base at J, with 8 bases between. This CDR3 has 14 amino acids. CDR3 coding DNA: TGCGCCAGCAGCTTGGAAGCGGGTTCCTACGAGCAGTACTTC. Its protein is CASSLEAGSYEQYF.

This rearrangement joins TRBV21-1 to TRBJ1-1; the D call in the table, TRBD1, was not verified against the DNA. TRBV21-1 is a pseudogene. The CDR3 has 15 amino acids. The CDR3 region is CASSKRGRGNTEAFF. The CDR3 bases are TGTGCCAGCAGCAAAAGGGGCAGGGGAAACACTGAAGCTTTCTTT.

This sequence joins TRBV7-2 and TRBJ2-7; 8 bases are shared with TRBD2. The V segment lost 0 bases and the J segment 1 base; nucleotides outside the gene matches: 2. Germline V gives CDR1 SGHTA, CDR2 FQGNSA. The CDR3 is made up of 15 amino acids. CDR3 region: CASSLASGVSYEQYF. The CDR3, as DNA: TGTGCCAGCAGCTTAGCTAGCGGGGTGTCCTACGAGCAGTACTTC.

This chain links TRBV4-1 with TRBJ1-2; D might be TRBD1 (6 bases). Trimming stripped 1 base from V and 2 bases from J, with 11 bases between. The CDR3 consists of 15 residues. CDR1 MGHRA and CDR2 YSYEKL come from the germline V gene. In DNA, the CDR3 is TGCGCCAGCAGCCAAGGGGGGCACTCCAACTATGGCTACACCTTC. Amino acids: CASSQGGHSNYGYTF.

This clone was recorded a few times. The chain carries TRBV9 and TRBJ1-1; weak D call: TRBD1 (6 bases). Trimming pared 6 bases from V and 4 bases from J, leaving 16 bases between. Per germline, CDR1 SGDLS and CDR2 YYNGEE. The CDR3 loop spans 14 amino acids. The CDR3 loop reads CASTLGQHGTEAFF. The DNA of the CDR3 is TGTGCCAGCACCCTCGGACAGCATGGCACTGAAGCTTTCTTT.

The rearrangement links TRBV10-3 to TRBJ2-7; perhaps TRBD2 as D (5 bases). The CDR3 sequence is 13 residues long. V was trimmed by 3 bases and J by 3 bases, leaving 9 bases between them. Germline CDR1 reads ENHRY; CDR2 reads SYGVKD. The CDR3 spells CAISDKRDYEQYF. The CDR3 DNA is TGTGCCATCAGTGATAAGAGGGACTACGAGCAGTACTTC.

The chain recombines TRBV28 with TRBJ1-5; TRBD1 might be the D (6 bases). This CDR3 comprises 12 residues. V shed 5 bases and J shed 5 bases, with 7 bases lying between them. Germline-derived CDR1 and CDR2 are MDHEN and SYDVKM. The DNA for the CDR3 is TGTGCCAGCAGTCACAGGGATCAGCCCCAGCATTTT. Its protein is CASSHRDQPQHF.

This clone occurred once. CDR3 sequence (DNA): TGTGCCAGCAGTTGGACAGGGAATGGCTACACCTTC. As protein: CASSWTGNGYTF. The chain carries TRBV6-1 and TRBJ1-2; TRBD1 agrees at 8 bases. V shed 5 bases and J 6 bases; nucleotides not matched to a gene: 2. CDR1 MNHNS and CDR2 SASEGT come from the germline V gene. This CDR3 contains 12 residues.

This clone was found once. The CDR3 here is CASSIQGTGVRAGYTF. The CDR3 coding sequence is TGTGCCAGTAGCATTCAAGGGACAGGGGTCCGGGCTGGCTACACCTTC. V usage is TRBV19 and J usage is TRBJ1-2; 10 bases fit TRBD1. Germline trimming cut 6 bases from V and 7 bases from J; bases unmatched to any gene: 14. The CDR3 has 16 residues. Germline CDR1 reads LNHDA; CDR2 reads SQIVND (reference sequence).

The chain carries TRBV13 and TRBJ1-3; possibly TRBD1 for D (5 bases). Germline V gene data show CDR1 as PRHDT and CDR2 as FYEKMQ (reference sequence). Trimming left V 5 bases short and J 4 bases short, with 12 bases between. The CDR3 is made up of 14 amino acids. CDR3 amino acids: CASSHPGEGNTIYF. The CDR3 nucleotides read TGTGCCAGCAGCCACCCGGGGGAAGGAAACACCATATATTTT. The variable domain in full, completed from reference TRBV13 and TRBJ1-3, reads AAGVIQSPRHLIKEKRETATLKCYPIPRHDTVYWYQQGPGQDPQFLISFYEKMQSDKGSIPDRFSAQQFSDYHSELNMSSLELGDSALYFCASSHPGEGNTIYFGEGSWLTVV.

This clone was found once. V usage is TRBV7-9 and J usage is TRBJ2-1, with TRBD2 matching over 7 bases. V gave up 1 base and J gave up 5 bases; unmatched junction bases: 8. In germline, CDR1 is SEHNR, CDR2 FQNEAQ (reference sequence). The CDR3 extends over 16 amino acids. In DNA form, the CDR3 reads TGTGCCAGCAGCTTAGTTATTTGGGGGGGAAACAATGAGCAGTTCTTC. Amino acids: CASSLVIWGGNNEQFF.

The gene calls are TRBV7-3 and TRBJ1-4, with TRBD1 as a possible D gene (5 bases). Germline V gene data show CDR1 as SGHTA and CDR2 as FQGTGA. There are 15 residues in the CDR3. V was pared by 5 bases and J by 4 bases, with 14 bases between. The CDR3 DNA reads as TGTGCCAGCAGCCAAAGCGGGGGGGATAATGAAAAACTGTTTTTT. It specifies CASSQSGGDNEKLFF.

As DNA, the CDR3 is TGTGCCATCACCCTCGGGGCAGGCGGAGGGGACGGCTATGGCTACACCTTC. The encoded protein is CAITLGAGGGDGYGYTF. The J gene is TRBJ1-2, the V gene TRBV10-3; D possibly corresponds to TRBD1 (5 bases). The V end lost 7 bases, the J end lost 4 bases, and 25 bases lay between the germline ends. The germline CDR1 and CDR2 sequences are ENHRY and SYGVKD. The CDR3 spans 17 residues.

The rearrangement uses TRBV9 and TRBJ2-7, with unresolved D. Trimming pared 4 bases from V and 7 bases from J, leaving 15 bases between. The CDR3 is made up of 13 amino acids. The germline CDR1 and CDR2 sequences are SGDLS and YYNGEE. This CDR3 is CASSPTDLGEQYF. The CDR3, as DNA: TGTGCCAGCAGCCCAACCGACTTAGGGGAGCAGTACTTC.

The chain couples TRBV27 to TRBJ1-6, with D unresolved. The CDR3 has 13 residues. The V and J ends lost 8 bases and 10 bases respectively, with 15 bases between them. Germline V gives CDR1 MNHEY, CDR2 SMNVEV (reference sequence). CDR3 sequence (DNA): TGTGCCAGCGGCGACACCGTAACGTCACCCCTCCACTTT. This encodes CASGDTVTSPLHF.

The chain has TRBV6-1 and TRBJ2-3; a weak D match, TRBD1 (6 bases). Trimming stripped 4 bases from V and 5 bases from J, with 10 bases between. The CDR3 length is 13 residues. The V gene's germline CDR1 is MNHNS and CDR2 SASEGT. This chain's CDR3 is CASSGQVQDTQYF. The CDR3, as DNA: TGTGCCAGCAGTGGACAGGTGCAAGATACGCAGTATTTT.

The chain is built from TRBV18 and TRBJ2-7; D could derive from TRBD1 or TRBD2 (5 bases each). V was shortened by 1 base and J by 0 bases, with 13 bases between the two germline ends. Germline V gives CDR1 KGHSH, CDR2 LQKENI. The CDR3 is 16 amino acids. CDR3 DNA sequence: TGTGCCAGCTCACCACGTCCGGTGGGGGTCTCCTACGAGCAGTACTTC. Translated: CASSPRPVGVSYEQYF.

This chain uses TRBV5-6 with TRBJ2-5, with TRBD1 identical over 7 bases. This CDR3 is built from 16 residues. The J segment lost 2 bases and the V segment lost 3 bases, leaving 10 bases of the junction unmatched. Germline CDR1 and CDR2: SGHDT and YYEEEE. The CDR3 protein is CASSSPRQGIQETQYF. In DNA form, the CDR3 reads TGTGCCAGCAGCTCTCCCAGACAGGGAATTCAAGAGACCCAGTACTTC.

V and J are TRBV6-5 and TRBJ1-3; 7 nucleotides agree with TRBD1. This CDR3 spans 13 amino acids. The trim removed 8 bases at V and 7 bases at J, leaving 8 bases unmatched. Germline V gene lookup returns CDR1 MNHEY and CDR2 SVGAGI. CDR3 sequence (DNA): TGTGCCAGCCGGGACAGCACCCCGAACACCATATATTTT. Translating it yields CASRDSTPNTIYF.

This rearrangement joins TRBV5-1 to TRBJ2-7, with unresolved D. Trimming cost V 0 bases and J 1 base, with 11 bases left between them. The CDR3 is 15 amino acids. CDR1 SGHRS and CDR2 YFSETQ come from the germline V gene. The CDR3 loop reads CASSLVVGGSYEQYF. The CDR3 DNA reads TGCGCCAGCAGCTTGGTCGTCGGCGGTTCCTACGAGCAGTACTTC.